This TCR beta chain originates from a study of T cell repertoires in cytomegalovirus infection. This clonotype was detected once. It may be a read error: a sequence one base away is much more abundant. TCRdb reprocessed the reads with MiXCR, giving one entry per CDR3 protein. Here the sample spans more than 650,000 distinct CDR3 sequences, 35% being singletons. This CDR3 contains 13 residues. Germline assignment: CDR1 SGHTA and CDR2 FQGNSA. This sequence joins TRBV7-2 and TRBJ1-4, with D unresolved. Sequencing used PBMCs. The receptor was isolated from a human donor in good health (CMV status not recorded). Some clones in this sample may be carry-over from other donors' samples. DNA of the CDR3: TGTGCCAGCAGCTTAAACACTAATGAAGAACTGTTTTTT. It translates to CASSLNTNEELFF. Based on the CDR3 plus reference TRBV7-2 and TRBJ1-4, the full variable domain is GAGVSQSPSNKVTEKGKDVELRCDPISGHTALYWYRQSLGQGLEFLIYFQGNSAPDKSGLPSDRFSAERTGGSVSTLTIQRTQQEDSAVYLCASSLNTNEELFFGSGTQLSVL.